This T cell receptor (beta chain) was retrieved from a study of siplizumab effects on memory and regulatory T cells. Study observations and caveats: Unstimulated subsets were the mapping target of only a minor fraction of alloreactive clones.

Trimming removed 2 bases at V and 8 bases at J, with 9 bases between. Germline assignment: CDR1 SQVTM and CDR2 ANQGSEA. The CDR3 is 11 amino acids. With regard to this clone: As yet, its antigen is unknown.

Roughly 95,000 TCR templates per sample were assayed. Libraries were prepared by immunoSEQ multiplex PCR; TCRdb keeps only in-frame clonotypes and omits some of them. The sample has 85,000 to 120,000 clones; 92% are singletons. Sequencing used CD4+ T cells sorted from blood. This clonotype originated in a human donor in good health. The V call is TRBV29-1, the J call TRBJ1-2; no firm D call. Here the CDR3 reads CSVENIGGYTF. In nucleotides, the CDR3 is TGCAGCGTTGAAAACATTGGGGGCTACACCTTC.